This T cell receptor beta chain was captured in a study of T cells after yellow fever vaccination. Whole-study findings and limits: The secondary response was weaker, and its peak arrived faster, on day 5 versus 15.

About this clonotype itself: Antigen unknown.

The germline V gene has CDR1 MGHRA and CDR2 YSYEKL. This CDR3 has 15 amino acids. After removal of 3 bases from V and 4 bases from J, the junction contained 3 bases not matched to a gene. A single record per CDR3 protein comes from TCRdb applying MiXCR to the 5' RACE reads. The table lists some 350,000 distinct CDR3 sequences, 3.5% to 4.5% of them singletons. Sequenced here: PBMCs, sampled 5 days after the yellow fever booster vaccination. The rearrangement joins TRBV4-1 to TRBJ2-3, with 11 bases matching TRBD2. The receptor was derived from a man between 18 and 35 years old who received the YFV17D yellow fever vaccine. Here the CDR3 reads CASSHRLAGSDTQYF. CDR3 nucleotide sequence: TGCGCCAGCAGCCACCGACTAGCGGGGTCAGATACGCAGTATTTT.